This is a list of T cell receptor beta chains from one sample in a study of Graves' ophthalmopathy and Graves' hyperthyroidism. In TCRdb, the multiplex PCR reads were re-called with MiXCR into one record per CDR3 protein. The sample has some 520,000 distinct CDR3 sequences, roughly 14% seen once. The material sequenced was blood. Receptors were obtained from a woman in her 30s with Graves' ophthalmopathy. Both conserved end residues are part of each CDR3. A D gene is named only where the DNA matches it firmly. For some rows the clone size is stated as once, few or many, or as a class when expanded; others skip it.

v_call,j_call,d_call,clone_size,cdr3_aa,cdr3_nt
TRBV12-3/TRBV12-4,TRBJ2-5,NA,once,CASSSVRETKYF,TGTGCCAGCAGTTCTGTTCGGGAGACCAAGTACTTC
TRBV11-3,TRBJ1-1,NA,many,CASSLYSDYNTEAFF,TGTGCCAGCAGCTTATATTCAGACTACAACACTGAAGCTTTCTTT
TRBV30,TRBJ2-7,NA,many,CAWSGAGVGEQYF,TGTGCCTGGAGTGGGGCTGGGGTAGGGGAGCAGTACTTC
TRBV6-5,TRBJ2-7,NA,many,CASRYRDGPYEQYF,TGTGCCAGCAGATACCGGGACGGACCCTACGAGCAGTACTTC
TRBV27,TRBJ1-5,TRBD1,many,CASSLDRTGGQPQHF,TGTGCCAGCAGCCTAGACCGGACAGGAGGGCAGCCCCAGCATTTT
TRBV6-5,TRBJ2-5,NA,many,CASSYLPEGPKETQYF,TGTGCCAGCAGTTACTTGCCCGAGGGGCCGAAAGAGACCCAGTACTTC
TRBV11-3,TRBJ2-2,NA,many,CASSLAPELFF,TGTGCCAGCAGCTTAGCCCCCGAGCTGTTTTTT
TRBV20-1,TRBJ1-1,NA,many,CSARVSLGTPAAGEAFF,TGCAGTGCTAGAGTCTCGTTGGGAACTCCGGCGGCAGGTGAAGCTTTCTTT
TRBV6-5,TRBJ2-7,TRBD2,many,CASSSATSGSYEQYF,TGTGCCAGCAGTTCTGCGACTAGCGGGAGTTACGAGCAGTACTTC
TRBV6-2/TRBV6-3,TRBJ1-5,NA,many,CASTSGKLDNQPQHF,TGTGCCAGCACCTCAGGGAAGCTCGACAATCAGCCCCAGCATTTT
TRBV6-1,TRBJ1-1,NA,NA,CASSEKGDGNTEAFF,TGTGCCAGCAGTGAAAAGGGCGACGGGAACACTGAAGCTTTCTTT
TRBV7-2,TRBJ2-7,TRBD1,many,CASSSRDRGPYEQYF,TGTGCCAGCAGCTCCAGGGACAGGGGCCCCTACGAGCAGTACTTC
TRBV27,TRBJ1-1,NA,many,CASSKLGTEAFF,TGTGCCAGCAGCAAATTGGGAACTGAAGCTTTCTTT
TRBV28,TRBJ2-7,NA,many,CASRPTATYEQYF,TGTGCCAGCAGGCCCACAGCCACCTACGAGCAGTACTTC
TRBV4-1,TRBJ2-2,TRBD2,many,CASSQRGLAGNGELFF,TGCGCCAGCAGCCAAAGGGGACTAGCGGGAAACGGGGAGCTGTTTTTT
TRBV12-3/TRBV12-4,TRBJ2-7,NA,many,CASSTTTGFYEQYF,TGTGCCAGCAGTACCACTACAGGATTCTACGAGCAGTACTTC
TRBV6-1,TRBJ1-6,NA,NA,CASREELLHF,TGTGCCAGCAGGGAAGAACTTCTCCACTTT
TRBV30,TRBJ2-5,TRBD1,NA,CAWGVSDRTSQETQYF,TGTGCCTGGGGGGTGTCGGACAGGACATCCCAAGAGACCCAGTACTTC
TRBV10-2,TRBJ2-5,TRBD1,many,CASTAGRGIQETQYF,TGCGCCAGCACTGCTGGCAGGGGGATCCAAGAGACCCAGTACTTC
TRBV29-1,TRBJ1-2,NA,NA,CSVEDGGPSGYGYTF,TGCAGCGTTGAAGATGGGGGACCGTCGGGCTATGGCTACACCTTC
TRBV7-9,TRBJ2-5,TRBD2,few,CASKRGGKETQYF,TGTGCCAGCAAGCGGGGAGGGAAGGAGACCCAGTACTTC
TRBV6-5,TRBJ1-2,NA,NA,CASSYFASPGYTF,TGTGCCAGCAGTTATTTCGCATCTCCTGGGTACACCTTC
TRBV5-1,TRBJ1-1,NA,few,CASSLAQALEAFF,TGCGCCAGCAGCTTGGCCCAGGCTCTTGAAGCTTTCTTT
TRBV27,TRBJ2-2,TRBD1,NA,CASRATGRTGELFF,TGTGCCAGCAGGGCGACAGGGCGCACCGGGGAGCTGTTTTTT
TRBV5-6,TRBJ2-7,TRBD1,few,CASSPGQGKSYEQYF,TGTGCCAGCAGCCCCGGACAGGGTAAATCCTACGAGCAGTACTTC
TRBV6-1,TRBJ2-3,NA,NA,CASSDGTGTDTQYF,TGTGCCAGCAGTGATGGGACGGGCACAGATACGCAGTATTTT
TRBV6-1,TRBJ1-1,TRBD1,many,CASRQGLYSEAFF,TGTGCCAGCCGACAGGGATTGTACTCTGAAGCTTTCTTT
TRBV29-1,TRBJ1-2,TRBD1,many,CSVEGQGHGYTF,TGCAGCGTTGAGGGACAGGGTCATGGCTACACCTTC
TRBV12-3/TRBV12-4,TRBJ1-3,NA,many,CASSWGSGNTIYF,TGTGCCAGCAGTTGGGGGTCAGGAAACACCATATATTTT
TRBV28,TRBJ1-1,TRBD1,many,CASTAFSIRDRAHTEAFF,TGTGCCAGCACCGCTTTCTCTATAAGGGACAGGGCTCACACTGAAGCTTTCTTT
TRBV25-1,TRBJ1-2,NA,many,CASSDVGGSDGYTF,TGTGCCAGCAGTGACGTGGGGGGCAGCGATGGCTACACCTTC
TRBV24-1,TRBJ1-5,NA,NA,CATSETGFSNQPQHF,TGTGCCACCAGTGAAACAGGTTTCTCTAATCAGCCCCAGCATTTT
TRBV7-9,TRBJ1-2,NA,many,CASPASSF,TGTGCCAGCCCTGCGTCCTCCTTC
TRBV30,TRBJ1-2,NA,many,CAWTGGHYGYTF,TGTGCCTGGACCGGGGGGCACTATGGCTACACCTTC
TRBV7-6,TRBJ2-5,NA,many,CASSLSGAQETQYF,TGTGCCAGCAGCTTATCAGGGGCCCAAGAGACCCAGTACTTC
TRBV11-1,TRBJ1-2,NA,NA,CASSRVVTYGYTF,TGTGCCAGCAGCCGTGTGGTGACCTATGGCTACACCTTC
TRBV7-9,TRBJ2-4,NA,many,CASSSPENIQYF,TGTGCCAGCAGCTCCCCAGAGAACATTCAGTACTTC
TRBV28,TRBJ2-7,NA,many,CASSSPLGTLGGYEQYF,TGTGCCAGCAGTTCCCCTCTCGGGACACTGGGCGGGTACGAGCAGTACTTC
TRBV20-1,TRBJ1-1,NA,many,CSAIRANTEAFF,TGCAGTGCTATAAGGGCGAACACTGAAGCTTTCTTT
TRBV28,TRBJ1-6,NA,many,CASSLEPAANSPLHF,TGTGCCAGCAGTTTGGAGCCAGCAGCAAATTCACCCCTCCACTTT